This passage covers 10 T cell receptor beta chains from one sample sequenced in a study of PD-L1 blockade in urothelial cancer. Generated by immunoSEQ multiplex PCR, the TCRdb table keeps only in-frame clones and is missing some. The repertoire consists of approximately 70,000 clones, with roughly nine tenths occurring once and the leading ten covering 3.4%. Sequenced material: PBMCs, taken around atezolizumab (anti-PD-L1) treatment. The receptors shown here come from a man aged 55 to 69 with urothelial cancer.

The J gene is TRBJ1-3, the V gene TRBV5-6, with 8 bases that match TRBD1. Germline CDR1 reads SGHDT; CDR2 reads YYEEEE. The junction had 4 bases not matched to a gene; V was cut back by 6 bases and J by 2 bases. CDR3 length: 14 amino acids. This CDR3 reads CASTLDRAGNTIYF. Written as DNA, the CDR3 is TGTGCCAGCACTCTGGACAGGGCTGGAAACACCATATATTTT.

The CDR3 bases are TGTGCCAGCAGTGGACACAGGGATGTGGGGCCGGGGAAGTATGGCTACACCTTC. Encoded protein: CASSGHRDVGPGKYGYTF. This chain joins TRBV25-1 and TRBJ1-2, with a possible D match to TRBD1 (6 bases). This CDR3 spans 18 amino acids. The V end was cut by 4 bases, the J end by 5 bases, with 26 bases between. Per the germline V gene, CDR1 is MGHDK and CDR2 is SYGVNS.

This clone was recorded once. The V gene is TRBV28, the J gene TRBJ2-2, with TRBD2 identical over 8 bases. Germline CDR1 reads MDHEN; CDR2 reads SYDVKM. CDR3 size: 17 residues. J lost 0 bases, V lost 3 bases, and 6 bases had no gene match. CDR3 DNA: TGTGCCAGCAGTTTTTGGCTAGCGGGTACGAACACCGGGGAGCTGTTTTTT. Its protein is CASSFWLAGTNTGELFF.

The V call is TRBV19, the J call TRBJ1-3; 8 nucleotides agree with TRBD1. CDR1 and CDR2 (germline): LNHDA, SQIVND (reference sequence). The trim removed 4 bases at V and 0 bases at J, leaving 2 bases unmatched. The CDR3 is made up of 15 amino acids. CDR3 region: CASSRQGISGNTIYF. The CDR3 DNA reads TGTGCCAGTAGTAGACAGGGGATCTCTGGAAACACCATATATTTT.

The chain recombines TRBV5-5 with TRBJ1-2, with TRBD1 matching 9 bases. The CDR3 runs to 15 residues. The V segment lost 2 bases and the J segment 1 base; nucleotides outside the gene matches: 3. Germline-derived CDR1 and CDR2 are SGHKS and YYEKEE (reference sequence). The CDR3, as DNA: TGTGCCAGCAGCTTTCGGACAGGGGTTAACTATGGCTACACCTTC. Its translation is CASSFRTGVNYGYTF.

The chain is built from TRBV12-5 and TRBJ2-3, with 12 bases matching TRBD2. There are 14 residues in the CDR3. Germline CDR1 is LGHNT and CDR2 is FRNRAP. With V trimmed by 6 bases and J by 9 bases, 7 bases remained unmatched. The CDR3 nucleotides read TGTGCTAGTGGCCAACTAGCGGGGGGACTAACGCAGTATTTT. It translates to CASGQLAGGLTQYF.

The rearrangement uses TRBV4-1 and TRBJ1-5, with D possibly being TRBD1 (5 bases). Germline V CDR1 and CDR2: MGHRA, YSYEKL. V was clipped by 0 bases and J by 9 bases, with 15 bases between them. This CDR3 comprises 15 residues. CDR3 sequence (DNA): TGCGCCAGCAGCCAAGATATCGGGGGGACCGGGCCCCAGCATTTT. Protein product: CASSQDIGGTGPQHF.

This clone was seen only once. The chain couples TRBV5-1 to TRBJ2-1; D might be TRBD1 (5 bases). The germline V gene has CDR1 SGHRS and CDR2 YFSETQ. There are 16 residues in the CDR3. V was trimmed by 0 bases and J by 4 bases, leaving 14 bases between them. The DNA for the CDR3 is TGCGCCAGCAGCTTGGCGGCAGGGAACCTTTACAATGAGCAGTTCTTC. Translation: CASSLAAGNLYNEQFF.

The chain has TRBV29-1 and TRBJ2-6; no firm D call. Per germline, CDR1 SQVTM and CDR2 ANQGSEA. The germline V and J ends were trimmed by 5 bases and 0 bases, with 8 bases remaining between them. This CDR3 spans 14 amino acids. This CDR3 reads CSVNEPSGANVLTF. In nucleotides, the CDR3 is TGCAGCGTTAATGAGCCCTCTGGGGCCAACGTCCTGACTTTC.

The chain combines TRBV9 with TRBJ2-2; maybe TRBD2 (5 bases). The CDR3 spans 16 residues. The germline gives CDR1 SGDLS, CDR2 YYNGEE. Trimming left V 0 bases short and J 4 bases short, with 13 bases between. In nucleotides, the CDR3 is TGTGCCAGCAGCGTAGACCCCGGGGTCGGCACCGGGGAGCTGTTTTTT. Protein: CASSVDPGVGTGELFF.